A selection of T cell receptor beta chains follows, all from one sample in a study of blood T cell repertoires in COVID-19. Some clones are missing from TCRdb's copy, which holds only in-frame ones; the method was immunoSEQ multiplex PCR. Altogether around 470,000 clones are present, 85% to 90% being singletons, with the ten largest covering around 0.92%. The specimen sequenced was peripheral blood. The receptors derive from a man between 18 and 29 years old with COVID-19, enrolled during active disease. Both conserved end residues are trimmed from each CDR3. A D gene is named only where the DNA matches it firmly.

>TRBD2|TRBJ2-1|TRBV3-1/TRBV3-2
ASSPGLADFQF
>.|TRBJ2-7|TRBV21-1
ASSEGDRGSYEQY
>TRBD2|TRBJ2-7|TRBV10-1
ASSDSGGLSYEQY
>.|TRBJ2-3|TRBV9
ASSVEGEPPDTQY
>.|TRBJ2-5|TRBV2
ASSEDWLAETQY
>TRBD1|TRBJ2-7|TRBV15
ATSSLVTGGYEQY
>TRBD1|TRBJ2-2|TRBV5-6
ASSWRQGSKTGELF
>.|TRBJ2-7|TRBV9
ASSPGVQTGSYEQY
>TRBD2|TRBJ2-3|TRBV19
ASSRTSGRGIDTQY
>TRBD1|TRBJ1-2|TRBV5-6
ASSFRDSNYGYT
>.|TRBJ2-1|TRBV19
ASSISDSYNEQF
>TRBD2|TRBJ2-1|TRBV5-4
ASSHGLAGPNEQF
>TRBD2|TRBJ2-1|TRBV2
ASRGLAGGYNEQF
>TRBD1|TRBJ1-1|TRBV15
ATSNPGTGKNETNTEAF
>TRBD2|TRBJ2-1|TRBV5-6
ASSLAFSGRTEQF
>TRBD1|TRBJ2-5|TRBV13
ASSPPPWTGLIETQY
>TRBD1|TRBJ1-4|TRBV6-5
ASSNYYRGTNEKLF
>.|TRBJ1-5|TRBV2
ASRKESNQPQH
>.|TRBJ2-3|TRBV30
ACSQGFGTDTQY
>.|TRBJ2-3|TRBV30
AWSTADTQY
>.|TRBJ1-6|TRBV5-4
ASSLRLATTPLH
>.|TRBJ2-2|TRBV11-2
ASSTGPRTSNTGELF
>.|TRBJ1-4|TRBV20-1
SASESEKLF
>.|TRBJ2-4|TRBV27
ASSLRGAKNIQY
>.|TRBJ1-5|TRBV3-1/TRBV3-2
ASNYPVKLSNQPQH
>TRBD1|TRBJ1-2|TRBV27
ASSRQGNGYGYT
>.|TRBJ2-1|TRBV4-2
ASSQDAEGWGNEQF
>.|TRBJ1-1|TRBV3-1/TRBV3-2
ASSRNGVWDTEAF
>TRBD2|TRBJ2-2|TRBV4-2
ASSQVASGGAGELF
>.|TRBJ2-7|TRBV5-4
ASSLGRGNYEQY
>.|TRBJ1-2|TRBV4-2
ASSQETSRGYT
>TRBD1|TRBJ1-5|TRBV2
ASSPELDRVNQPQH
>.|TRBJ1-4|TRBV5-1
ASSLEGYTNEKLF
>TRBD1|TRBJ1-2|TRBV28
ASSFGDRGSYGYT
>.|TRBJ2-2|TRBV3-1/TRBV3-2
ASSQERSTGELF
>.|TRBJ2-1|TRBV7-3
ASSLGGENEQF
>.|TRBJ2-5|TRBV5-4
ASSLGGGPVETQY
>.|TRBJ1-2|TRBV19
ASSPWAGASYGYT
>.|TRBJ1-6|TRBV2
ASSREGSSPLH
>.|TRBJ2-3|TRBV7-9
ASSFSDTQY
>.|TRBJ2-7|TRBV12-3/TRBV12-4
ASSPGQLYEQY
>.|TRBJ1-2|TRBV4-1
ASSQETLQGSGYT
>.|TRBJ1-1|TRBV7-2
ASTRSDANTEAF